This T cell receptor beta chain is drawn from a study of monozygotic twins with inflammatory bowel disease. Points from the study as a whole: Versus healthy twins, IBD patients showed fewer clonotypes shared with others, especially with disease activity.

Note on this clonotype: Its antigen is currently unknown.

Total RNA amounting to approximately 3,500 ng went into each TCR library. From the 5' RACE reads, TCRdb lists one entry per CDR3 protein and no DNA. This table holds approximately 110,000 distinct CDR3 sequences. Germline-derived CDR1 and CDR2 are MDHEN and SYDVKM. The CDR3 has 12 residues. The TCR originated in a human donor with ulcerative colitis or Crohn's disease, or a healthy co-twin of an affected twin (not recorded which). This chain uses TRBV28 with TRBJ1-2. The specimen was blood. The CDR3 loop reads CASSLDRIGYTF.